These 31 T cell receptor beta chains were all obtained from the same sample, sequenced in a study of blood T cell repertoires in COVID-19. TCRdb's table, derived via immunoSEQ multiplex PCR, lists solely in-frame clones and lacks some. Altogether around 400,000 clones are present, nearly 90% being singletons, with the ten largest covering about 1.7%. The sequenced sample was PBMCs or T cells enriched from blood (not recorded which). Every receptor here comes from a woman aged 25 to 45 who had recovered from COVID-19.

The chain uses TRBV10-3 and TRBJ2-2, with 10 bases identical to TRBD1. Germline CDR1 ENHRY, CDR2 SYGVKD. The CDR3 totals 16 residues. V lost 3 bases, J lost 6 bases, and 7 bases stayed unmatched. CDR3 bases: TGTGCCATCAGTGACCCCGGGACAGGGGTTCCCGGGGAGCTGTTTTTT. Amino acid sequence: CAISDPGTGVPGELFF.

The chain carries TRBV3-1 (or the pseudogene TRBV3-2) and TRBJ1-1, with 11 bases lining up with TRBD1. Germline V gives CDR1 LGHDT, CDR2 YNNKEL (reference sequence). The CDR3 contains 13 residues. V gave up 6 bases and J gave up 5 bases; unmatched junction bases: 2. The DNA of the CDR3 is TGTGCCAGCAGAGGGACAGGGGGTACTGAAGCTTTCTTT. Protein: CASRGTGGTEAFF.

V is TRBV3-1 (or the pseudogene TRBV3-2) and J is TRBJ1-2; D not certain. The CDR3 extends over 15 amino acids. Germline CDR1 reads LGHDT; CDR2 reads YNNKEL (reference sequence). The V end lost 0 bases, the J end lost 4 bases, and 12 bases lay between the germline ends. The CDR3, as DNA: TGTGCCAGCAGCCAAGATGAGCGGCAGATCTATGGCTACACCTTC. Translated: CASSQDERQIYGYTF.

The chain is built from TRBV6-5 and TRBJ2-1; D is unclear. This CDR3 is built from 15 residues. The V gene's germline CDR1 is MNHEY and CDR2 SVGAGI. Trimming removed 0 bases from V and 10 bases from J, with 16 bases in between. The CDR3 DNA is TGTGCCAGCAGTTACTCGAGATCTAGAGGTGAGGAGCAGTTCTTC. It specifies CASSYSRSRGEEQFF.

The V gene is TRBV4-1, the J gene TRBJ1-2; perhaps TRBD1 as D (5 bases). The V end was cut by 4 bases, the J end by 2 bases, with 8 bases between. Germline CDR1 MGHRA, CDR2 YSYEKL. The CDR3 spans 13 residues. CDR3 nucleotide sequence: TGCGCCAGCAGCCGGCAGGGAAACTATGGCTACACCTTC. Its translation: CASSRQGNYGYTF.

CDR3 nucleotide sequence: TGTGCCAGCAGCAGCTTCGGGGGGGGCTACGAGCAGTACTTC. Amino acid sequence: CASSSFGGGYEQYF. The chain recombines TRBV7-2 with TRBJ2-7; 8 bases map to TRBD2. With 5 bases clipped from V and 3 bases from J, the junction kept 6 bases outside the gene matches. CDR1 SGHTA and CDR2 FQGNSA come from the germline V gene. The CDR3 contains 14 residues.

The rearrangement links TRBV12-5 to TRBJ2-2; perhaps TRBD2 as D (5 bases). This CDR3 spans 14 amino acids. Germline V gives CDR1 LGHNT, CDR2 FRNRAP. Trimming left V 4 bases short and J 8 bases short, with 14 bases between. The DNA of the CDR3 is TGTGCTAGTGGTTCCGGGATCACCGAAGGGGAGCTGTTTTTT. Translating gives CASGSGITEGELFF.

The V and J genes are TRBV9 and TRBJ1-4; D not resolved. The CDR3 contains 15 residues. CDR1 is SGDLS and CDR2 is YYNGEE in the germline V gene. V was cut by 0 bases and J by 0 bases, with 6 bases left in between. The CDR3 loop reads CASSVGQSTNEKLFF. DNA for the CDR3: TGTGCCAGCAGCGTAGGGCAGTCAACTAATGAAAAACTGTTTTTT.

The CDR3 region has the DNA TGTGCCAGTAGTATAGGGGTGGGAGCGGGGTCCGAAGAGACCCAGTACTTC. Translating it yields CASSIGVGAGSEETQYF. V is TRBV19 and J is TRBJ2-5, with TRBD2 identical over 7 bases. V shed 1 base, J shed 3 bases, and the junction held 11 bases outside the gene matches. CDR3 length: 17 residues. The germline V gene has CDR1 LNHDA and CDR2 SQIVND (reference sequence).

The rearrangement joins TRBV28 to TRBJ1-1, with a tentative D call TRBD1 (6 bases). Germline assignment: CDR1 MDHEN and CDR2 SYDVKM. The CDR3 length is 15 residues. V was cut by 8 bases and J by 3 bases, with 19 bases left in between. The CDR3 loop is CASGGAASSYTEAFF. The CDR3 DNA is TGTGCCAGCGGGGGGGCAGCCTCCTCCTACACTGAAGCTTTCTTT.

The V and J genes are TRBV27 and TRBJ2-2; D may be TRBD2 (5 bases). The CDR3 has 12 residues. V was clipped by 2 bases and J by 7 bases, with 5 bases between them. CDR1 and CDR2 (germline): MNHEY, SMNVEV (reference sequence). The CDR3 protein is CASSLEGGELFF. Written as DNA, the CDR3 is TGTGCCAGCAGTTTAGAGGGCGGGGAGCTGTTTTTT.

On this clone itself: The sample has other DNA sequences that encode this CDR3 too. The V and J genes are TRBV4-1 and TRBJ2-7; 11 positions agree with TRBD2. The CDR3 length is 15 residues. CDR1 is MGHRA, CDR2 YSYEKL, per germline. The V gene end was trimmed by 0 bases and the J gene end by 3 bases; junction bases not matched to a gene: 1. CDR3 sequence reads: CASSQETSGSYEQYF. The CDR3 DNA sequence: TGCGCCAGCAGCCAAGAAACTAGCGGGAGCTACGAGCAGTACTTC.

This rearrangement joins TRBV4-3 to TRBJ1-6; a weak D match, TRBD1 (5 bases). The CDR3 is 16 residues long. Trimming left V 1 base short and J 7 bases short, with 14 bases between. The germline V gene has CDR1 LGHNA and CDR2 YSLEER. Here the CDR3 reads CASSQVPQAKNSPLHF. Written as DNA, the CDR3 is TGCGCCAGCAGCCAAGTTCCACAGGCCAAAAATTCACCCCTCCACTTT.

The chain has TRBV29-1 and TRBJ2-2; D is unclear. In germline, CDR1 is SQVTM, CDR2 ANQGSEA. There are 13 residues in the CDR3. V was shortened by 3 bases and J by 6 bases, with 11 bases between the two germline ends. The CDR3 loop is CSVESARSGELFF. The DNA for the CDR3 is TGCAGCGTTGAGTCAGCGAGGTCCGGGGAGCTGTTTTTT.

The chain couples TRBV7-9 to TRBJ1-1; D is possibly TRBD1 (6 bases). V lost 5 bases, J lost 4 bases, and 17 bases lay in between. Germline CDR1 reads SEHNR; CDR2 reads FQNEAQ (reference sequence). CDR3 length equals 15 residues. CDR3 loop: CASSLNRVRVTEAFF. The CDR3 DNA reads TGTGCCAGCAGCCTAAACAGGGTTCGGGTCACTGAAGCTTTCTTT.

The chain has TRBV3-1 (or the pseudogene TRBV3-2) and TRBJ2-2; 10 bases are shared with TRBD2. Germline loops: CDR1 LGHDT, CDR2 YNNKEL (reference sequence). This CDR3 has 14 residues. Trimming removed 11 bases from V and 7 bases from J; junction bases left unmatched: 10. CDR3 sequence reads: CASVGAGGIGELFF. In DNA form, the CDR3 reads TGTGCCTCCGTGGGAGCGGGAGGGATCGGGGAGCTGTTTTTT.

The chain uses TRBV6-2 or TRBV6-3 and TRBJ1-4; perhaps TRBD1 as D (5 bases). The germline gives CDR1 MNHEY, CDR2 SVGEGT. Trimming took off 2 bases at V and 8 bases at J, with 12 bases between the two ends. The CDR3 runs 14 residues. The CDR3 reads CASSYGGFEEKLFF. The CDR3 DNA follows: TGTGCCAGCAGTTACGGGGGGTTCGAAGAAAAACTGTTTTTT.

V usage is TRBV7-9 and J usage is TRBJ2-1; D remains ambiguous. The CDR3 sequence is 15 residues long. From germline, CDR1 is SEHNR and CDR2 FQNEAQ (reference sequence). The ends were cut back, 2 bases at V and 7 bases at J, with 15 bases in the middle. The CDR3 loop is CASSLTNRRSNEQFF. The DNA for the CDR3 is TGTGCCAGCAGCTTAACCAACCGTAGAAGTAATGAGCAGTTCTTC.

CDR3 nucleotide sequence: TGTGCCAGCAGCGCGGCCGGACTAGCGTACAATGAGCAGTTCTTC. Protein: CASSAAGLAYNEQFF. This chain uses TRBV9 with TRBJ2-1; TRBD2 aligns across 9 bases. J lost 4 bases, V lost 3 bases, and 5 bases had no gene match. This CDR3 has 15 residues. Looked up from germline, CDR1 is SGDLS and CDR2 is YYNGEE.

The chain links TRBV7-3 to TRBJ2-1; TRBD2 matches 11 bases. V lost 4 bases, J lost 6 bases, and 5 bases stayed unmatched. This CDR3 spans 15 amino acids. Looked up from germline, CDR1 is SGHTA and CDR2 is FQGTGA. The CDR3 here is CASSSRLAGPNEQFF. For the CDR3, the DNA is TGTGCCAGCAGCTCTCGACTAGCGGGGCCCAATGAGCAGTTCTTC.

The chain has TRBV2 and TRBJ2-2; 8 bases agree with TRBD1. V dropped 6 bases and J dropped 1; count of bases not matched to a gene: 4. Germline values: CDR1 SNHLY, CDR2 FYNNEI. The CDR3 consists of 15 residues. CDR3 DNA sequence: TGTGCCAGCAGGCTGGACAGGGTGAACACCGGGGAGCTGTTTTTT. This gives the protein CASRLDRVNTGELFF.

CDR3 bases: TGTGCCACCAGTGATGGCCAGGGGTTCAACAATGAGCAGTTCTTC. This encodes CATSDGQGFNNEQFF. This chain uses TRBV24-1 with TRBJ2-1; TRBD1 might be the D (6 bases). In germline, CDR1 is KGHDR, CDR2 SFDVKD. Trimming pared 3 bases from V and 5 bases from J, leaving 13 bases between. The CDR3 totals 15 residues.

The chain combines TRBV2 with TRBJ1-2, with 9 bases matching TRBD1. After removal of 9 bases from V and 4 bases from J, the junction contained 12 bases not matched to a gene. Germline V gene lookup returns CDR1 SNHLY and CDR2 FYNNEI. The CDR3 extends over 15 amino acids. CDR3 protein: CASQAGGQGGYGYTF. CDR3 DNA sequence: TGTGCCAGTCAAGCTGGGGGACAGGGCGGCTATGGCTACACCTTC.

This clone was picked up one time. The rearrangement joins TRBV3-1 (or the pseudogene TRBV3-2) to TRBJ1-3, with D hard to call. Germline V lookup: CDR1 LGHDT, CDR2 YNNKEL (reference sequence). Deletions cut 5 bases from V and 0 bases from J, with 14 bases between. The CDR3 has 16 amino acids. The CDR3 protein is CASSANQARSGNTIYF. In DNA, the CDR3 is TGTGCCAGCAGCGCAAATCAGGCCCGCTCTGGAAACACCATATATTTT.

The chain combines TRBV6-6 with TRBJ1-1; 8 bases map to TRBD1. This CDR3 is 17 amino acids long. Germline V lookup: CDR1 MNHNY, CDR2 SVGAGI (reference sequence). Trimming took 5 bases from V and 4 from J; bases not matched to a gene: 15. CDR3 nucleotide sequence: TGTGCCAGCAGTCCGTCGGGACAGGCCGGCGAGCGCACTGAAGCTTTCTTT. Protein: CASSPSGQAGERTEAFF.

The chain uses TRBV19 and TRBJ1-5; D is undetermined. CDR3 length: 15 amino acids. With 3 bases removed from V and 5 bases from J, the gap between germline ends came to 14 bases. In germline, CDR1 is LNHDA, CDR2 SQIVND (reference sequence). CDR3 loop: CASSIGQRDHQPQHF. In DNA form, the CDR3 reads TGTGCCAGTAGTATTGGGCAGAGGGATCATCAGCCCCAGCATTTT.

The chain has TRBV28 and TRBJ2-1; maybe TRBD2 (5 bases). The V and J ends lost 6 bases and 0 bases respectively, with 24 bases between them. In germline, CDR1 is MDHEN, CDR2 SYDVKM. The CDR3 covers 19 residues. The CDR3 protein is CASSRPPDSPWSSYNEQFF. In nucleotides, the CDR3 is TGTGCCAGCAGCCGTCCCCCGGACTCCCCGTGGAGCTCCTACAATGAGCAGTTCTTC.

This clone appeared a few times. CDR3 residues: CASSQVELTYEQYF. CDR3 bases: TGTGCCAGCAGCCAAGTTGAACTTACCTACGAGCAGTACTTC. V gene TRBV4-2 combines with J gene TRBJ2-7; D gene unclear. CDR1 LGHNA and CDR2 YNFKEQ come from the germline V gene. V lost 1 base and J 2 bases, leaving 9 bases between the germline ends. The CDR3 has 14 amino acids.

V gene TRBV29-1 combines with J gene TRBJ2-7; a weak D match, TRBD2 (6 bases). Trimming took 1 base from V and 1 from J, leaving 17 bases between them. This CDR3 spans 16 amino acids. CDR1 is SQVTM, CDR2 ANQGSEA, per germline. CDR3 sequence (DNA): TGCAGCGTTGAAGGGAGGAGGTGGCGGGGTTCCTACGAGCAGTACTTC. Its translation: CSVEGRRWRGSYEQYF.

The gene calls are TRBV5-1 and TRBJ1-1; 9 nucleotides agree with TRBD1. Germline CDR1 SGHRS, CDR2 YFSETQ. This CDR3 comprises 14 residues. With V trimmed by 5 bases and J by 7 bases, 9 bases remained unmatched. CDR3 in DNA: TGCGCCAGCAGTCCCGGGACAGGGTTTAATGAAGCTTTCTTT. Translating it yields CASSPGTGFNEAFF.

In this sample, this clone is large. The genes are TRBV19 and TRBJ1-4, with D possibly TRBD1 on 5 matching bases. This CDR3 region has 14 residues. V was clipped by 5 bases and J by 8 bases, with 15 bases between them. The germline gives CDR1 LNHDA, CDR2 SQIVND (reference sequence). CDR3 region: CASSFQTEDEKLFF. For the CDR3, the DNA is TGTGCCAGTAGTTTCCAGACAGAGGACGAAAAACTGTTTTTT.